This TCR beta chain comes out of a study of blood T cell repertoires in COVID-19 (dated by TCRdb to the early 2020s). Regarding the complete study: Samples from collaborators originated in the United States, Italy and Spain and spanned both the acute and convalescent phases of COVID-19. The repertoires were released in a freely available public database meant as a resource for research on the immune response to SARS-CoV-2. Subjects who had been exposed to COVID-19, were actively infected with it, or had recovered from it provided the deeply sampled blood TCRbeta repertoires that made up the dataset. The prospective study material was composed of cDNA or gDNA derived from T cells, B-cell-depleted T cells, or PBMCs. Sample metadata almost always included a de-identified subject ID, COVID-19 status, age in years and sex. Where available, HLA class I and class II types were obtained from metadata supplied by the sample provider rather than from assay-based typing. The samples were drawn from the first 160 participants of the ongoing ImmuneRACE study and from over a thousand subjects provided by 6 global collaborators. What the study reported, not specific to this receptor: The quantity of clinical and demographic metadata differed by source and by participant and was supplied without curation.

Samples from volunteer blood donors who had recovered from COVID-19 were contributed by a second Seattle source. Whole blood was collected in K2EDTA tubes by collaborating institutions according to the institutions' own protocols. For TCRbeta analysis, collaborator samples were shipped as frozen whole blood, as isolated PBMCs, or as DNA extracted from either sample type. Notes on this clone: Its antigen remains undetermined. Per-base quality was not reported, and no clone a single base away is much larger than it.

Relative to germline, V is 2 bases shorter and J is 4 bases shorter, with 20 bases between their ends. According to the germline V gene, CDR1 reads MNHNS and CDR2 reads SASEGT. Counted from cysteine to phenylalanine, this CDR3 has 17 amino acids. Kept here is only the CDR3 DNA, which spans 51 bases and is read in frame from base 1. The immunoSEQ Assay, a bias-controlled multiplex PCR, was used to amplify TCRbeta CDR3 regions from genomic DNA. In the original analysis: The number of nucleated cells in each sample was estimated by amplification of reference gene primers within the assay. To quantify the absolute abundance of each unique TCRbeta CDR3 rearrangement, sequence reads were collapsed and filtered. For each sample, productive Simpson clonality was calculated as the square root of Simpson's diversity index across productive rearrangements. Sourced from immuneACCESS, this table was stored by TCRdb with only in-frame sequences that have V and J called. A share of the clones is absent; for the studies checked, an unresolved V gene accounts for under half, and the remainder has no known explanation. V and J calls and clone size follow that table, whereas D and trimming were derived from the DNA. Here the sample has about 220,000 clones; 70% to 90% occur a single time. The ten largest account for 2.9% of the sample.

The chain uses TRBV6-1 and TRBJ1-1; the D gene cannot be resolved reliably. Source material: peripheral blood. This receptor was obtained from a man aged 50 to 59 who had recovered from COVID-19. The CDR3 sequence is CASSETPIRVEVTEAFF. In nucleotide form, the sequence is TGTGCCAGCAGTGAAACCCCTATCCGGGTGGAGGTCACTGAAGCTTTCTTT.